This T cell receptor (beta chain) was documented in a study of T-cell reconstitution after alpha-beta-depleted transplantation in children. Unique molecular identifiers featured in how the TCRbeta library was prepared. TCRdb re-analysed the PCR reads in MiXCR, keeping a single row per CDR3 protein. The data contain hundreds of thousands of distinct CDR3 sequences, under 25% of them singletons. This CDR3 contains 17 residues. The chain uses TRBV5-2 and TRBJ1-1; TRBD1, the table's D call, lacks a check against the DNA. TRBV5-2 constitutes a pseudogene. The sample here was PBMCs, mostly from graft donor cells, taken 360 days after TCRalphabeta/CD19-depleted stem cell transplant. This sequence originates from a boy in the first two years of life who had a stem cell transplant for acute myeloid leukemia, so the T cells may come from the graft donor. The CDR3 DNA sequence: TGTGCCAGCAAACGGGACGGGACAACCTGGTGGAACACTGAAGCTTTCTTT. Translating gives CASKRDGTTWWNTEAFF.